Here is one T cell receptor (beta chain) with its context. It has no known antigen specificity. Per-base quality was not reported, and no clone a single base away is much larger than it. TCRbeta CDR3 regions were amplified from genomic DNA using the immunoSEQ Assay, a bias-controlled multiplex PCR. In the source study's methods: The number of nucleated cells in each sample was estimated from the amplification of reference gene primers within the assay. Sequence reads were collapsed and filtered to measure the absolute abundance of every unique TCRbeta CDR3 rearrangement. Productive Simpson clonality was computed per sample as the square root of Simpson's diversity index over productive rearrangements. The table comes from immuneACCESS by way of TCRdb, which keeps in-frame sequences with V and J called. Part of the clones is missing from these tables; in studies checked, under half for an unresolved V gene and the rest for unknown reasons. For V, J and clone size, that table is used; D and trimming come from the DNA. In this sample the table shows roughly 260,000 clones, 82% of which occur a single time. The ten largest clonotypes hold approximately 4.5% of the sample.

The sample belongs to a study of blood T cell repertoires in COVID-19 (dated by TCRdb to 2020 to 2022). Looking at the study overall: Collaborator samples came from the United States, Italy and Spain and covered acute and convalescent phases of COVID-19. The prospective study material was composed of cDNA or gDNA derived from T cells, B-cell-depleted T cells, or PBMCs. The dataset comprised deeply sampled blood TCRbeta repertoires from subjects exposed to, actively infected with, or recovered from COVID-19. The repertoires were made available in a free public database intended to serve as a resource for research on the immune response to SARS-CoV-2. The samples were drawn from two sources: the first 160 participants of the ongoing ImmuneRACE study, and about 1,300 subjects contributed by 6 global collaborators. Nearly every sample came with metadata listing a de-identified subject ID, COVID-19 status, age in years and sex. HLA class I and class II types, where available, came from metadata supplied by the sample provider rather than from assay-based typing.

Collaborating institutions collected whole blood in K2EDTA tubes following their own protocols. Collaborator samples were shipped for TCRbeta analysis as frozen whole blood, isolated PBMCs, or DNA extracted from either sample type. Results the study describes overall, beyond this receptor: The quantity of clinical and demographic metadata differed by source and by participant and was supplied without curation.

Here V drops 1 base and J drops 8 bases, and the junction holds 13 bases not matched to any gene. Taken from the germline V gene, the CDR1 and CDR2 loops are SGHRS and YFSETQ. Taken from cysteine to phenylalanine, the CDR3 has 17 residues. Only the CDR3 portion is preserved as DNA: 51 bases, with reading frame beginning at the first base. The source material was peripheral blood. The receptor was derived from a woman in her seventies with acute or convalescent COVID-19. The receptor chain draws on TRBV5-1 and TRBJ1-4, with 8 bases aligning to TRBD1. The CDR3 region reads CASSLNAGGAPGEKLFF. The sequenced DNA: TGCGCCAGCAGCTTGAACGCAGGGGGCGCGCCTGGGGAAAAACTGTTTTTT.